The 22 T cell receptor beta chains given below trace back to one sample, sequenced in a study of T cells in narcolepsy. Only in-frame clones appear in the TCRdb table, and some are missing; sequencing was by immunoSEQ multiplex PCR. The data show some 30,000 clones, around 83% seen once. Sequencing was carried out using memory (CD45RA-) CD4+ T cells from blood. Receptors originate from a human donor in good health.

The CDR3 spells CASSSESLGGVTEAFF. The CDR3 region has the DNA TGTGCCAGCAGTTCAGAATCGTTAGGGGGCGTGACTGAAGCTTTCTTT. The rearrangement links TRBV28 to TRBJ1-1, with 7 bases fitting TRBD1. The germline V gene encodes CDR1 MDHEN and CDR2 SYDVKM. Trimming cost V 4 bases and J 5 bases; bases outside gene matches: 13. This CDR3 is built from 16 residues.

A single count supports this clone. The rearrangement links TRBV19 to TRBJ1-4; D possibly corresponds to TRBD1 (6 bases). V shed 3 bases and J shed 0 bases, with 11 bases lying between them. Germline V gene lookup returns CDR1 LNHDA and CDR2 SQIVND (reference sequence). CDR3 length: 16 amino acids. CDR3 loop: CASSIARTATNEKLFF. The CDR3 DNA follows: TGTGCCAGTAGTATCGCCCGGACAGCAACTAATGAAAAACTGTTTTTT.

The J gene is TRBJ2-1, the V gene TRBV6-1; TRBD2 aligns across 11 bases. J was trimmed by 7 bases and V by 0 bases; bases with no gene match: 8. Germline-derived CDR1 and CDR2 are MNHNS and SASEGT. The CDR3 has 17 residues. CDR3: CASSEALRPSGGNEQFF. The CDR3 nucleotides are TGTGCCAGCAGTGAAGCGCTTCGGCCTAGCGGGGGGAATGAGCAGTTCTTC.

The chain combines TRBV7-2 with TRBJ1-1, with D possibly matching TRBD1 (6 bases). There are 17 residues in the CDR3. V lost 1 base, J lost 0 bases, and 15 bases lay in between. Germline CDR1 and CDR2: SGHTA and FQGNSA. The CDR3 bases are TGTGCCAGCAGCTTAGGCCGTTCCGGGACATTGAACACTGAAGCTTTCTTT. Translated: CASSLGRSGTLNTEAFF.

V usage is TRBV4-1 and J usage is TRBJ2-1; the match to TRBD2 covers 8 bases. CDR3 length: 16 amino acids. CDR1 MGHRA and CDR2 YSYEKL come from the germline V gene. Trimming took 0 bases from V and 8 from J; bases not matched to a gene: 9. CDR3 residues: CASSQDPPGGAYEQFF. CDR3 nucleotide sequence: TGCGCCAGCAGCCAAGACCCACCGGGGGGGGCCTATGAGCAGTTCTTC.

The rearrangement links TRBV27 to TRBJ2-7, with D unresolved. This CDR3 has 9 residues. Deletions cut 6 bases from V and 7 bases from J, with 4 bases between. Germline CDR1 and CDR2: MNHEY and SMNVEV (reference sequence). CDR3 amino acids: CASRREQYV. The CDR3 nucleotides are TGTGCCAGCAGAAGGGAGCAGTACGTC.

The table lists this clone with a count of one. The J gene is TRBJ1-4, the V gene TRBV5-4; no clear D. The germline CDR1 and CDR2 sequences are SGHNT and YYREEE (reference sequence). This CDR3 spans 13 amino acids. V dropped 2 bases and J dropped 1 base, with 3 bases sitting between them. In DNA, the CDR3 is TGTGCCAGCAGCTTAGGAACTAATGAAAAACTGTTTTTT. Its translation is CASSLGTNEKLFF. Full variable domain (missing parts from reference TRBV5-4 and TRBJ1-4): ETGVTQSPTHLIKTRGQQVTLRCSSQSGHNTVSWYQQALGQGPQFIFQYYREEENGRGNFPPRFSGLQFPNYSSELNVNALELDDSALYLCASSLGTNEKLFFGSGTQLSVL.

V gene TRBV10-3 combines with J gene TRBJ2-3; 9 positions match TRBD2. This CDR3 spans 14 amino acids. In germline, CDR1 is ENHRY, CDR2 SYGVKD. J gave up 5 bases and V 0 bases, and 0 bases lay outside the gene matches. CDR3 coding DNA: TGTGCCATCAGTGAGTCGACTAGCGGAGATACGCAGTATTTT. This sequence encodes CAISESTSGDTQYF.

The chain uses TRBV9 and TRBJ1-4; D remains ambiguous. CDR3 length: 16 amino acids. The germline V and J ends were trimmed by 3 bases and 14 bases, with 26 bases remaining between them. CDR1 is SGDLS and CDR2 is YYNGEE in the germline V gene. For the CDR3, the DNA is TGTGCCAGCAGCGCCTTGGCCGACCGGGCGACTGGTGGGCTGTTTTTT. Translation: CASSALADRATGGLFF.

The V gene is TRBV6-1, the J gene TRBJ1-2, with unresolved D. This CDR3 region has 13 residues. Germline-derived CDR1 and CDR2 are MNHNS and SASEGT. The germline V and J ends were trimmed by 4 bases and 4 bases, with 10 bases remaining between them. CDR3 in DNA: TGTGCCAGCAGTGGGGCCGTCTTCTATGGCTACACCTTC. This encodes CASSGAVFYGYTF.

The chain has TRBV10-2 and TRBJ2-5, with a possible D match to TRBD1 (6 bases). V gave up 3 bases and J gave up 4 bases, with 6 bases separating them. The length of the CDR3 is 12 residues. Germline CDR1 is WSHSY and CDR2 is SAAADI. DNA for the CDR3: TGCGCCAGCAGTGAAGGGGGAGAGACCCAGTACTTC. Protein product: CASSEGGETQYF.

This clone was seen more than once but under ten times. The rearrangement uses TRBV5-1 and TRBJ2-5; 8 nucleotides line up with TRBD1. CDR1 and CDR2 (germline): SGHRS, YFSETQ. CDR3 length equals 15 residues. V shed 4 bases and J 4 bases; nucleotides not matched to a gene: 9. The CDR3 sequence is CASSQGTGRRETQYF. CDR3 in DNA: TGCGCCAGCAGCCAAGGGACAGGACGGCGAGAGACCCAGTACTTC.

V gene TRBV15 combines with J gene TRBJ1-5; D perhaps matches TRBD1 (6 bases). CDR3 length: 16 residues. Between the trimmed V and J ends, which lost 0 bases and 6 bases, there was a span of 15 bases. The germline gives CDR1 LNHNV, CDR2 YYDKDF (reference sequence). In DNA form, the CDR3 reads TGTGCCACCAGCAGAGATCCAATAGGGGGGCGTCAGCCCCAGCATTTT. The encoded protein is CATSRDPIGGRQPQHF.

This chain connects TRBV5-1 to TRBJ1-1; D unclear. CDR3 size: 14 residues. In germline, CDR1 is SGHRS, CDR2 YFSETQ. Trimming took 4 bases from V and 1 from J, leaving 11 bases between them. The CDR3 here is CASSGDPTNTEAFF. The DNA of the CDR3 is TGCGCCAGCAGCGGTGACCCAACGAACACTGAAGCTTTCTTT.

The chain joins TRBV10-1 to TRBJ2-7; D not certain. This CDR3 contains 12 residues. Germline CDR1 WNHNN, CDR2 SYGVQD (reference sequence). V gave up 6 bases and J gave up 2 bases, with 8 bases separating them. CDR3 loop: CASRPIPYEQYV. DNA for the CDR3: TGCGCCAGCAGACCCATCCCCTACGAGCAGTACGTC.

J is TRBJ1-2 and V is TRBV18, with D possibly being TRBD1 (5 bases). V was shortened by 3 bases and J by 8 bases, with 22 bases between the two germline ends. Germline CDR1 is KGHSH and CDR2 is LQKENI. The CDR3 spans 16 residues. The CDR3 coding sequence is TGTGCCAGCTCACCGGATTCCCCCCAGGGTCGGAACGGCTACACCTTC. It encodes CASSPDSPQGRNGYTF.

The sample holds a few counts of this clone. The V call is TRBV5-1, the J call TRBJ2-3, with a weak D call TRBD2 (5 bases). Germline V CDR1 and CDR2: SGHRS, YFSETQ. Deletions cut 3 bases from V and 0 bases from J, with 11 bases between. The CDR3 contains 15 residues. CDR3 in DNA: TGCGCCAGCAGCTCCCTAGCACATAGCACAGATACGCAGTATTTT. Translation gives CASSSLAHSTDTQYF.

This sequence joins TRBV30 and TRBJ1-2; D call uncertain. Germline lookup yields CDR1 GTSNPN and CDR2 SVGIG (reference sequence). V was cut by 0 bases and J by 4 bases, with 18 bases left in between. This CDR3 contains 16 residues. Here the CDR3 DNA reads TGTGCCTGGAGTGTAAGAAGTCCGACCTCATCCTATGGCTACACCTTC. As protein: CAWSVRSPTSSYGYTF.

The gene calls are TRBV13 and TRBJ2-3; no clear D. V lost 2 bases to trimming and J lost 2 bases, with 14 bases between them. The length of the CDR3 is 16 residues. Per the germline V gene, CDR1 is PRHDT and CDR2 is FYEKMQ (reference sequence). The CDR3 nucleotides read TGTGCCAGCAGCTTATTGAGCCGGGTGTACACAGATACGCAGTATTTT. It yields the protein CASSLLSRVYTDTQYF. Using reference TRBV13 and TRBJ2-3 for the parts outside the CDR3, the full variable domain is AAGVIQSPRHLIKEKRETATLKCYPIPRHDTVYWYQQGPGQDPQFLISFYEKMQSDKGSIPDRFSAQQFSDYHSELNMSSLELGDSALYFCASSLLSRVYTDTQYFGPGTRLTVL.

CDR3 residues: CGLRAYTDTQYF. The CDR3 nucleotides are TGCGGCCTCAGGGCCTACACAGATACGCAGTATTTT. This sequence joins TRBV10-1 and TRBJ2-3; weak D call: TRBD1 (5 bases). The CDR3 spans 12 residues. Germline-derived CDR1 and CDR2 are WNHNN and SYGVQD (reference sequence).

This sequence joins TRBV5-1 and TRBJ2-7, with a tentative D call TRBD1 (6 bases). Germline lookup yields CDR1 SGHRS and CDR2 YFSETQ. The length of the CDR3 is 14 residues. The V end was cut by 8 bases, the J end by 3 bases, with 18 bases between. The CDR3 coding sequence is TGCGCCAGAATCCTCAGTGGACAGAACTACGAGCAGTACGTC. It encodes CARILSGQNYEQYV.

The rearrangement uses TRBV15 and TRBJ2-2; 9 bases map to TRBD1. After removal of 4 bases from V and 1 base from J, the junction contained 1 base not matched to a gene. In germline, CDR1 is LNHNV, CDR2 YYDKDF (reference sequence). This CDR3 comprises 15 residues. CDR3 DNA: TGTGCCACCAGCAAGGGACAGGGGAACACCGGGGAGCTGTTTTTT. Translating it yields CATSKGQGNTGELFF.